This T cell receptor (beta chain) was sequenced during a study of spatial heterogeneity in lung cancer. The time point denotes: sample taken at primary tumor resection. TCRs were sequenced from unsorted whole RNA of tumor, nontumor lung or PBMC. This clonotype occurred many times. Because the library targeted alpha chains, this beta chain is an off-target read whose size means little. The CDR3 runs to 15 residues. Germline loops: CDR1 LGHDT, CDR2 YNNKEL (reference sequence). V was shortened by 1 base and J by 6 bases, with 13 bases between the two germline ends. MiXCR, applied by TCRdb to the 5' RACE reads, yields one record per CDR3 protein. The sample contains under 15,000 distinct CDR3 sequences, 3% to 4% of which appear only once.

The sequence came from a male donor with early-stage non-small cell lung cancer. The sample in question was PBMCs, obtained at surgery. This rearrangement joins TRBV3-1 to TRBJ2-1; D remains ambiguous. CDR3 loop: CASSQGRDPVNEQFF. Written as DNA, the CDR3 is TGTGCCAGCAGCCAAGGCCGAGACCCGGTCAATGAGCAGTTCTTC.